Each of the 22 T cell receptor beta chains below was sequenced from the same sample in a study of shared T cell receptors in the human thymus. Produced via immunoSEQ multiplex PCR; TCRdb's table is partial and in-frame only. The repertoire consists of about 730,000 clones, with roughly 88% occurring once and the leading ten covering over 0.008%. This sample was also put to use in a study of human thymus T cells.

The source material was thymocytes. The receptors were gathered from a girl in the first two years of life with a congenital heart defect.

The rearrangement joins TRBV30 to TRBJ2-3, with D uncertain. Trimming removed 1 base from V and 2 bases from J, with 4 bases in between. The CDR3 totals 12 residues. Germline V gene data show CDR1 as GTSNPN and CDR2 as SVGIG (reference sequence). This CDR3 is CAWSGLTDTQYF. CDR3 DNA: TGTGCCTGGAGTGGACTCACAGATACGCAGTATTTT.

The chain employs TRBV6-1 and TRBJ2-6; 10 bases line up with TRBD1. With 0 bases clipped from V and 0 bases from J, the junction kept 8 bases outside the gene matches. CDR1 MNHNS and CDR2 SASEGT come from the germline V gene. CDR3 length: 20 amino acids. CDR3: CASSEAPGQGNVSGANVLTF. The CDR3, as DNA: TGTGCCAGCAGTGAAGCACCGGGACAGGGGAATGTCTCTGGGGCCAACGTCCTGACTTTC.

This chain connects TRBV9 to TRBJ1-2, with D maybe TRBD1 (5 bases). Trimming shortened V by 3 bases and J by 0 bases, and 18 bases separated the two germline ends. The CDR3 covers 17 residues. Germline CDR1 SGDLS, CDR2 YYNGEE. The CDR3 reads CASSARPHQTANYGYTF. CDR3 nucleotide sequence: TGTGCCAGCAGCGCACGGCCACACCAGACAGCTAACTATGGCTACACCTTC. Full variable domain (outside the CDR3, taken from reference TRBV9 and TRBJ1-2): DSGVTQTPKHLITATGQRVTLRCSPRSGDLSVYWYQQSLDQGLQFLIQYYNGEERAKGNILERFSAQQFPDLHSELNLSSLELGDSALYFCASSARPHQTANYGYTFGSGTRLTVV.

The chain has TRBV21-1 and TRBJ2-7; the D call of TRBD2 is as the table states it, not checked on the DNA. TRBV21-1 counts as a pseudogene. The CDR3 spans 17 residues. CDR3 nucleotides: TGTGCCAGCAGCAAATGTTCACTAGCGGGGCCTATCTACGAGCAGTACTTC. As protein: CASSKCSLAGPIYEQYF.

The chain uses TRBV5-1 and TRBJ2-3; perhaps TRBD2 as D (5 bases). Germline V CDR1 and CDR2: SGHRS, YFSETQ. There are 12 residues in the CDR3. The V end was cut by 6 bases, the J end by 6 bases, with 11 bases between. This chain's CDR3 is CASNFPGDTQYF. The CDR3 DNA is TGCGCCAGCAACTTCCCGGGGGATACGCAGTATTTT. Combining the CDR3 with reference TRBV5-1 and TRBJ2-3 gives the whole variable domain KAGVTQTPRYLIKTRGQQVTLSCSPISGHRSVSWYQQTPGQGLQFLFEYFSETQRNKGNFPGRFSGRQFSNSRSEMNVSTLELGDSALYLCASNFPGDTQYFGPGTRLTVL.

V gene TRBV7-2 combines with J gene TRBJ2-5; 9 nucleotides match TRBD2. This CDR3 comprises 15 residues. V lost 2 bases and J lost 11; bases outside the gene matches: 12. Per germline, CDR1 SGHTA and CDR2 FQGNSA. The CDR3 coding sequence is TGTGCCAGCAGCTTATTAGGTAGCGGGGGCCGATCTCAGTACTTC. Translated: CASSLLGSGGRSQYF.

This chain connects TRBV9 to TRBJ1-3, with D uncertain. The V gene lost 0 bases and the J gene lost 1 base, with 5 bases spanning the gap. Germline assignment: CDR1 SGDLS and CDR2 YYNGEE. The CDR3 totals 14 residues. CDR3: CASSVEESGNTIYF. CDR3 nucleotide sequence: TGTGCCAGCAGCGTAGAGGAGTCTGGAAACACCATATATTTT.

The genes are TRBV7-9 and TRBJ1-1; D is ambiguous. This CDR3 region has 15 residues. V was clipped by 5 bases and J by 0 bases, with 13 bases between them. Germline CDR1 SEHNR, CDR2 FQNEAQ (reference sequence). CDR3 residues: CASSPATHLNTEAFF. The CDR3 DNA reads TGTGCCAGCAGCCCCGCGACACATCTGAACACTGAAGCTTTCTTT.

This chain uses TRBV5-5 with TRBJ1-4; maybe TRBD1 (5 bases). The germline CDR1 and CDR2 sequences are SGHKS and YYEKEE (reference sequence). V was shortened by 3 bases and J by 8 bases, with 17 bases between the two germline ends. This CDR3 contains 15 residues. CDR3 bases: TGTGCCAGCAGCTCGCGCGCAGGGTTGAGGGAAAAACTGTTTTTT. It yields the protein CASSSRAGLREKLFF.

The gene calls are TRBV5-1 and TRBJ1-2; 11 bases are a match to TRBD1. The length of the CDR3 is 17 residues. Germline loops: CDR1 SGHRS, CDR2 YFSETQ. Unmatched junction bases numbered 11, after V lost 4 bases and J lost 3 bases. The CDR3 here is CASSQGQGAIFDYGYTF. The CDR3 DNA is TGCGCCAGCAGCCAAGGACAGGGGGCGATTTTTGACTATGGCTACACCTTC.

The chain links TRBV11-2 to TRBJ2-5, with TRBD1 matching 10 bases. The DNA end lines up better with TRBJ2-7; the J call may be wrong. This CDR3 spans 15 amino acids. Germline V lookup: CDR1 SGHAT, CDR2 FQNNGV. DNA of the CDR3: TGTGCCAGCAGCCCGCCGGACAGGGGGAGGAACGAGCAGTACTTC. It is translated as CASSPPDRGRNEQYF.

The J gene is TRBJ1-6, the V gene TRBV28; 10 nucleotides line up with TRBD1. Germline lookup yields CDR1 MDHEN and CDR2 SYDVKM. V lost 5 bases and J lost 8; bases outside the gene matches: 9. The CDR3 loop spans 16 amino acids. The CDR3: CASSPLPGTGDSPLHF. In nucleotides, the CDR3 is TGTGCCAGCAGTCCCCTCCCCGGGACAGGGGATTCACCCCTCCACTTT.

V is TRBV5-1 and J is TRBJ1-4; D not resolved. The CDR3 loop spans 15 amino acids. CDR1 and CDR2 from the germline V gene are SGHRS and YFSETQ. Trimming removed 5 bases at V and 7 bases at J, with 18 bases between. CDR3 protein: CASRLGRAGPEKLFF. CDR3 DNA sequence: TGCGCCAGCAGGCTTGGGAGGGCAGGCCCTGAAAAACTGTTTTTT.

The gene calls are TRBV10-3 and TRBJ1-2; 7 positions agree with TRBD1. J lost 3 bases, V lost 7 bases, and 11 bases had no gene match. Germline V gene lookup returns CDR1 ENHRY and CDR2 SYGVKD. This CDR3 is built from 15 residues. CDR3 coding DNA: TGTGCCATCATACAGGGGCCTACCCTTCACTATGGCTACACCTTC. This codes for CAIIQGPTLHYGYTF.

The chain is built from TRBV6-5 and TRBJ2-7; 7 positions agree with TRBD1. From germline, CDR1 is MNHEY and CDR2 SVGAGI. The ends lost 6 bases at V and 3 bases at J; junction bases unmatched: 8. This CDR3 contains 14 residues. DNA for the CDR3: TGTGCCAGCAGCGGGACAGTTCCCGTCTACGAGCAGTACTTC. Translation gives CASSGTVPVYEQYF.

CDR3 DNA sequence: TGTGCCAGCAGCCACGGGACATGCTTTGCCTACGAGCAGTACTTC. This translates into CASSHGTCFAYEQYF. V is TRBV14 and J is TRBJ2-7, with D possibly TRBD1 on 6 matching bases. V lost 3 bases to trimming and J lost 2 bases, with 14 bases between them. Germline loops: CDR1 SGHDN, CDR2 FVKESK. The CDR3 extends over 15 amino acids.

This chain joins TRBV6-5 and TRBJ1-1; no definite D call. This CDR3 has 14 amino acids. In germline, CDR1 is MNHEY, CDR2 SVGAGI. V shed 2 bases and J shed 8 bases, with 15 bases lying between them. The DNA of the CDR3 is TGTGCCAGCAGTTACCGAAGGAGTACCAACGAAGCTTTCTTT. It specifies CASSYRRSTNEAFF.

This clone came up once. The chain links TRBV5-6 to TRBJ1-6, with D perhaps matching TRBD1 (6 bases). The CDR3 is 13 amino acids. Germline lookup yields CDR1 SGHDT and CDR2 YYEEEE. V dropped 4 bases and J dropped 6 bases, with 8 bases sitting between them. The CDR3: CASSGQLNSPLHF. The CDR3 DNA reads TGTGCCAGCAGCGGACAGCTTAATTCACCCCTCCACTTT.

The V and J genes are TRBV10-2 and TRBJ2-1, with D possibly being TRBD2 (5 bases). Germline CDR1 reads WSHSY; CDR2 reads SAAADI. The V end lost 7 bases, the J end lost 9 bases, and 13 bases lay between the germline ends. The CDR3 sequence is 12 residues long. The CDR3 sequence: CASTGSACEQFF. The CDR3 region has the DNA TGCGCCAGCACGGGATCAGCTTGTGAGCAGTTCTTC.

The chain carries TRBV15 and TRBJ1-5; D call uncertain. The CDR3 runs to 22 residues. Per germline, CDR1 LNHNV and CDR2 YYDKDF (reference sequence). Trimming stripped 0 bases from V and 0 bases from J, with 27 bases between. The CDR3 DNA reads TGTGCCACCAGCAGAGATGAACGCCCCCGGACTTTCCCTGGCTTTAGCAATCAGCCCCAGCATTTT. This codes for CATSRDERPRTFPGFSNQPQHF.

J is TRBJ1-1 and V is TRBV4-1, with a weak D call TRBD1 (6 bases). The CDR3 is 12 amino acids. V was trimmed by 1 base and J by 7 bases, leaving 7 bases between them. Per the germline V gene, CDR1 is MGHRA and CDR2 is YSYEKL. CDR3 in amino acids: CASSQVDSEAFF. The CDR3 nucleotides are TGCGCCAGCAGCCAAGTGGACAGTGAAGCTTTCTTT.

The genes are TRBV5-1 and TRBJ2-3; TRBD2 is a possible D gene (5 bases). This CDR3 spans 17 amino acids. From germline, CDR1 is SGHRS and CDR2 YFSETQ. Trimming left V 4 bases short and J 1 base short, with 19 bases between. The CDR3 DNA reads TGCGCCAGCAGCCCGGCGGGCTTCCCGGGTGGCACAGATACGCAGTATTTT. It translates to CASSPAGFPGGTDTQYF.